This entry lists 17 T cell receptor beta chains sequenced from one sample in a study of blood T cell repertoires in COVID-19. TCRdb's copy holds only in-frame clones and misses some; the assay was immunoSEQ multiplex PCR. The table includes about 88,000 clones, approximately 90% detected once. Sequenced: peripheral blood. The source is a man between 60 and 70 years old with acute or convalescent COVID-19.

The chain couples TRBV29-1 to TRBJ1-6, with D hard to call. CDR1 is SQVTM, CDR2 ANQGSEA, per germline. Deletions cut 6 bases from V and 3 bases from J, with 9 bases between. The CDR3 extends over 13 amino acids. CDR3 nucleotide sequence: TGCAGCGTGCGGTATTACTATAATTCACCCCTCCACTTT. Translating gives CSVRYYYNSPLHF.

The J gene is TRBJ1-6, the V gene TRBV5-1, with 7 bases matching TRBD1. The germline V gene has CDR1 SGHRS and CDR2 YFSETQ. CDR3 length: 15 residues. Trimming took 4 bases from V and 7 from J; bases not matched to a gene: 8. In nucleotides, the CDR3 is TGCGCCAGCAGCATGACAGGGATGTCGAATTCACCCCTCCACTTT. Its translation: CASSMTGMSNSPLHF.

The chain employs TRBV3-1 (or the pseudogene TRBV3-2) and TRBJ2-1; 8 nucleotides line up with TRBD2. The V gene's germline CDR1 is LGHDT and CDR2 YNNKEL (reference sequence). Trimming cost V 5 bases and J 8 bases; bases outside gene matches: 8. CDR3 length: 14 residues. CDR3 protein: CASSIISGKHEQFF. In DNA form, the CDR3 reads TGTGCCAGCAGCATTATTAGCGGGAAGCATGAGCAGTTCTTC.

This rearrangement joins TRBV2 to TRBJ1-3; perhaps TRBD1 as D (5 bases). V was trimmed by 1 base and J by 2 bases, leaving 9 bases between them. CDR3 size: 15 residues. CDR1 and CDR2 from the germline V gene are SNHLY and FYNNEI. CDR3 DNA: TGTGCCAGCAGTGAAGGCAGGGCTACTGGAAACACCATATATTTT. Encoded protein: CASSEGRATGNTIYF.

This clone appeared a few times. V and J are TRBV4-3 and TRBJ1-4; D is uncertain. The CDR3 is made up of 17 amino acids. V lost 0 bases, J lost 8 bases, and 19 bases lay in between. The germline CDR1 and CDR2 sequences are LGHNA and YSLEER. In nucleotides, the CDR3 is TGCGCCAGCAGCCAAGATGTGATAATTTCTGAGGGAGAAAAACTGTTTTTT. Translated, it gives CASSQDVIISEGEKLFF.

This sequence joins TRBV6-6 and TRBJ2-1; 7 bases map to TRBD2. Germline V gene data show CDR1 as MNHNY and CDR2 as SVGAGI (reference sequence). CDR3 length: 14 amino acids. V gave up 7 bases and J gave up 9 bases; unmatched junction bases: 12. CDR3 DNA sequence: TGTGCCAGCACCCCAGTGCGGGAGAGTGGTGAGCAGTTCTTC. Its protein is CASTPVRESGEQFF.

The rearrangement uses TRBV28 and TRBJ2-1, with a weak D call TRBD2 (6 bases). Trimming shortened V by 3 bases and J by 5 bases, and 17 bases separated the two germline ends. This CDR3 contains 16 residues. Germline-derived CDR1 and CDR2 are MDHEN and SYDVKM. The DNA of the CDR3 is TGTGCCAGCAGTTTGTGGACGGGAGAAACCGACAATGAGCAGTTCTTC. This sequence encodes CASSLWTGETDNEQFF.

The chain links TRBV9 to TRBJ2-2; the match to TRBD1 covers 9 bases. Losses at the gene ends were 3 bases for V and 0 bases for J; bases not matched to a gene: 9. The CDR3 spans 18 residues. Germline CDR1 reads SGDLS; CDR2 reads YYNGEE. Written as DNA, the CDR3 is TGTGCCAGCAGCGGACCACTGGGACAGGGCCCGAACACCGGGGAGCTGTTTTTT. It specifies CASSGPLGQGPNTGELFF.

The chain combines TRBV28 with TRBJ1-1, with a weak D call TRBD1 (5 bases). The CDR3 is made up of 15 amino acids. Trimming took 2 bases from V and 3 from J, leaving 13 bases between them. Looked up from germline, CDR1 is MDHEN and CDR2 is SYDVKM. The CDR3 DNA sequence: TGTGCCAGCAGTTTAGTGGGGGGAATGGACACTGAAGCTTTCTTT. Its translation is CASSLVGGMDTEAFF. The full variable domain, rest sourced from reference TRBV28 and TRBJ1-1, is DVKVTQSSRYLVKRTGEKVFLECVQDMDHENMFWYRQDPGLGLRLIYFSYDVKMKEKGDIPEGYSVSREKKERFSLILESASTNQTSMYLCASSLVGGMDTEAFFGQGTRLTVV.

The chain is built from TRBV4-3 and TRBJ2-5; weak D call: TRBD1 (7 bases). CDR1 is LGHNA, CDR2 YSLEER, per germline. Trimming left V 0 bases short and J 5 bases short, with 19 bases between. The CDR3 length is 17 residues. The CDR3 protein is CASSQEGVEGAGETQYF. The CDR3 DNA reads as TGCGCCAGCAGCCAAGAAGGTGTTGAGGGGGCGGGGGAGACCCAGTACTTC.

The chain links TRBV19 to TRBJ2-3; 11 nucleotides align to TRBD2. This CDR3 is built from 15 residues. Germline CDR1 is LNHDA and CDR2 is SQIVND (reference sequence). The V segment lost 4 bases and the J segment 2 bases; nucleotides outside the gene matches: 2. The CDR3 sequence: CASSKTSGVTDTQYF. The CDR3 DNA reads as TGTGCCAGTAGTAAGACTAGCGGGGTCACAGATACGCAGTATTTT.

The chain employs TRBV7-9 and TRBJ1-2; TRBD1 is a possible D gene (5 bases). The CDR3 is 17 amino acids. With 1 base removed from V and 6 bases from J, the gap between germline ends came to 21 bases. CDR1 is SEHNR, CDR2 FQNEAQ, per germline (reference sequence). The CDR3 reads CASSLGVGQGRFDGYTF. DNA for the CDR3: TGTGCCAGCAGCTTAGGAGTAGGGCAGGGAAGATTTGATGGCTACACCTTC.

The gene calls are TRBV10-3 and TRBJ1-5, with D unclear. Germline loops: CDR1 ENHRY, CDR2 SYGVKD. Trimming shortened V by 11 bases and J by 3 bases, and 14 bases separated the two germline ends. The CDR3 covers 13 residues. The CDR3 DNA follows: TGTGCCCCCGGACTTTACTTCAATCAGCCCCAGCATTTT. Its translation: CAPGLYFNQPQHF.

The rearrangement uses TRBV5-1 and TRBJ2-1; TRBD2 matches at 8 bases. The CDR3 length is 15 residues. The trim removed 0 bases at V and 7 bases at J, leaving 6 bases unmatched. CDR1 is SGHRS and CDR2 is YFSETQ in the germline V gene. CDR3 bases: TGCGCCAGCAGCTTGGCGGGAGGGCCGATGAATGAGCAGTTCTTC. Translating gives CASSLAGGPMNEQFF. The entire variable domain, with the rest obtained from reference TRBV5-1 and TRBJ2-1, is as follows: KAGVTQTPRYLIKTRGQQVTLSCSPISGHRSVSWYQQTPGQGLQFLFEYFSETQRNKGNFPGRFSGRQFSNSRSEMNVSTLELGDSALYLCASSLAGGPMNEQFFGPGTRLTVL.

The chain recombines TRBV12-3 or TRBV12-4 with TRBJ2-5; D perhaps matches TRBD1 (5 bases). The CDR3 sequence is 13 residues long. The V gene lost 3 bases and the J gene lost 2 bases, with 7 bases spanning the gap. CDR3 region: CASSFHRQETQYF. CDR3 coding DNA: TGTGCCAGCAGTTTCCACAGGCAAGAGACCCAGTACTTC.

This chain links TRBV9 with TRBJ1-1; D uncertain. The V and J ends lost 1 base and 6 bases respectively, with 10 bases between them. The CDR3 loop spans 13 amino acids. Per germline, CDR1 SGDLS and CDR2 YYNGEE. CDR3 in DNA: TGTGCCAGCAGCGTATTTAGCGGGGCTGAAGCTTTCTTT. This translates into CASSVFSGAEAFF.

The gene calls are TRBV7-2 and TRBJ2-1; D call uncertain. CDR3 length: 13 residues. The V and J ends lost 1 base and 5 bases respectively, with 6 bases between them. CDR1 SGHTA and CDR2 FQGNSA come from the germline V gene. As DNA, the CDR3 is TGTGCCAGCAGCTTAGGGCTCAACAATGAGCAGTTCTTC. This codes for CASSLGLNNEQFF. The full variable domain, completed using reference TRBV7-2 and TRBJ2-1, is GAGVSQSPSNKVTEKGKDVELRCDPISGHTALYWYRQSLGQGLEFLIYFQGNSAPDKSGLPSDRFSAERTGGSVSTLTIQRTQQEDSAVYLCASSLGLNNEQFFGPGTRLTVL.